This is a list of T cell receptor beta chains from one sample in a study of T-cell reconstitution after alpha-beta-depleted transplantation in children. TCRdb called the PCR reads again in MiXCR, with one record for every CDR3 protein. The sample contains some 180,000 distinct CDR3 sequences, 5.5% to 7% of which appear only once. This material consisted of PBMCs, taken before TCRalphabeta/CD19-depleted stem cell transplant. The receptor source for this set is a boy aged 2 to 10 with acute lymphoblastic leukemia, due to receive a stem cell transplant. The CDR3 runs from the conserved cysteine through the conserved F or W.

TRBV6-5,16,TRBJ2-4,CASSYSQGVAKNIQYF
TRBV28,12,TRBJ1-1,CASSFFKAEAFF
TRBV5-1,14,TRBJ2-1,CASSRDREYNEQFF
TRBV28,16,TRBJ2-5,CASSSPAGTYQETQYF
TRBV30,14,TRBJ1-6,CAWSVDRGSSPLHF
TRBV7-9,17,TRBJ2-2,CASSFRTGGPVTGELFF
TRBV7-8,15,TRBJ2-1,CASSLEATLNNEQFF
TRBV28,16,TRBJ1-5,CASSLSGSYSNQPQHF
TRBV12-3/TRBV12-4,14,TRBJ1-1,CASSSTPRNTEAFF
TRBV9,18,TRBJ2-2,CASSAGLAGGLGTGELFF
TRBV29-1,14,TRBJ1-2,CSVEAQGFNYGYTF
TRBV20-1,15,TRBJ2-1,CSARDRGDLGNEQFF